Listed below are T cell receptor beta chains from one sample, sequenced in a study of blood T cell repertoires in COVID-19. Data came from immunoSEQ multiplex PCR; TCRdb stores just in-frame clones and leaves some out. Of approximately 170,000 clones in the sample, around 67% are singletons; the top ten hold 3%. Sample: peripheral blood. These TCRs come from an elderly woman with acute or convalescent COVID-19. CDR3s include the opening cysteine and the closing phenylalanine or tryptophan. D genes are given only for firm matches.

d_call v_call cdr3_aa
TRBD2 TRBV30 CAGGTSGSSSSTGELFF
TRBD1 TRBV10-3 CAIRTGDRLDGYTF
TRBD1 TRBV7-9 CASSYGQGGNQPQHF
- TRBV28 CASSPPPGVSQHF
TRBD1 TRBV2 CASSFNSGTGLTRTEAFF
- TRBV30 CAWSPDSYGYTF
- TRBV30 CAWSLETQYF
TRBD2 TRBV18 CASSPLAGGLFYNEQFF
- TRBV7-6 CASSPRHTGANVLTF
- TRBV6-5 CASSLGWNTGELFF
- TRBV5-4 CASSSPVRGEQFF
- TRBV6-5 CASARAYEQYF
TRBD1 TRBV6-6 CASSSAGTGDGYTF
- TRBV3-1/TRBV3-2 CASSQEGENTGELFF
- TRBV9 CASSVAGAPPENIQYF
- TRBV7-2 CASSFRVLNTGELFF
- TRBV28 CASSSGQGTGELFF
- TRBV15 CATSREAGPTYNEQFF
TRBD2 TRBV4-1 CASSLLGGEETQYF
- TRBV5-8 CATSWEGFSNQPQHF
- TRBV18 CASSPVGGASYNEQFF
TRBD2 TRBV2 CASSGGTFSTYEQYF
- TRBV11-2 CASSFLTRLQPRGQFF
- TRBV28 CASSYQTGQAYGYTF
- TRBV5-1 CASAPSSHTEAFF
- TRBV7-9 CASSLENSYSHGYTF
TRBD1 TRBV19 CASRVQGPQNSPLHF
TRBD2 TRBV4-1 CASSQTGLAGLFNEQFF
TRBD1 TRBV28 CASSYPDRVPYEQYF
- TRBV5-4 CASNEWYTGELFF
TRBD2 TRBV9 CASSVGEGLAGDTQYF
- TRBV28 CASSLSGDFSYEQYF
- TRBV6-6 CASKYFGGEDYGYTF
- TRBV28 CASIRPQGRTEAFF
TRBD2 TRBV3-1/TRBV3-2 CASSRGLAGSYEQFF
TRBD2 TRBV7-6 CASSPTGGYEQYF
TRBD2 TRBV24-1 CATRAGGPSDTQYF
- TRBV7-2 CASSPQDRLNQPQHF
TRBD1 TRBV6-2/TRBV6-3 CASTPPGTGNIQYF
TRBD2 TRBV7-3 CASSLLLAANTGELFF
TRBD2 TRBV9 CASSTRAGGYNEQFF
TRBD2 TRBV11-3 CASSSPGVSGRTYEQYF